This T cell receptor (beta chain) was sequenced for a study of blood T cell repertoires in COVID-19. Sequencing used immunoSEQ multiplex PCR; TCRdb keeps in-frame clones, though not all of them. Of 40,000 to 45,000 clones in the sample, 55% to 75% were seen once. With 1 base removed from V and 3 bases from J, the gap between germline ends came to 6 bases. This CDR3 spans 13 amino acids. The germline V gene encodes CDR1 MGHRA and CDR2 YSYEKL. The clonotype originates from a man older than 75 with acute or convalescent COVID-19. The V call is TRBV4-1, the J call TRBJ1-1; the D is unclear. The sample taken for sequencing was peripheral blood. CDR3 sequence reads: CASSQVVDTEAFF. CDR3 coding DNA: TGCGCCAGCAGCCAAGTAGTGGACACTGAAGCTTTCTTT.